This section outlines one T cell receptor (beta chain) sequence together with its context. These data belong to a study of T cell repertoires in cytomegalovirus infection. TCRdb fed the reads into MiXCR, producing one record per CDR3 protein. This sample has fewer than 300,000 distinct CDR3 sequences, with roughly 25% found just once. This CDR3 is built from 15 residues. The V gene lost 7 bases and the J gene lost 2 bases, with 18 bases spanning the gap. CDR1 is MNHEY and CDR2 is SVGEGT in the germline V gene. Sequences were obtained from PBMCs. The rearrangement uses TRBV6-2 or TRBV6-3 and TRBJ2-7; perhaps TRBD1 as D (5 bases). The receptor's source is a human donor in good health (CMV status not recorded). Some clones in this sample may be carry-over from other donors' samples. Here the CDR3 DNA reads TGTGCCAGCAACTTCGCCACAGGAGCCACCTACGAGCAGTACTTC. Protein product: CASNFATGATYEQYF.